Sequencing of this T cell receptor (beta chain) was carried out in a study of blood T cell repertoires in COVID-19. Study in general: The samples span acute and convalescent COVID-19 from the United States, Italy and Spain. T cells, B-cell-depleted T cells, or PBMCs provided the cDNA or gDNA that served as material.

Trimming shortened V by 5 bases and J by 9 bases, and 20 bases separated the two germline ends. The CDR3 contains 15 residues. Germline V gene lookup returns CDR1 SGHTA and CDR2 FQGNSA. Across 20 to 25 US areas, participants ranged in age from about 18 to 90 years. Sequenced by immunoSEQ multiplex PCR; TCRdb stores in-frame clones only, minus some. The table includes about 160,000 clones, around 78% detected once. This clonotype originated in a woman aged 45-59 years who had recovered from COVID-19. V usage is TRBV7-2 and J usage is TRBJ2-1; D possibly corresponds to TRBD2 (7 bases). Sequencing input: PBMCs or T cells enriched from blood (not recorded which). CDR3 coding DNA: TGTGCCAGCAGCGGGGCCGGGGGGCCCTTCACTGAGCAGTTCTTC. Translating gives CASSGAGGPFTEQFF.